A single sample is the source of the 30 T cell receptor beta chains below, sequenced in a study of beta chain features in type 1 diabetes (dated by TCRdb to 2016 to 2019). The library was made by the immunoSEQ multiplex PCR assay. The entire amount of isolated RNA was reverse transcribed using the High Capacity cDNA Reverse Transcription Kit, so the sequenced TCRB transcripts were expressed ones. Entries here come from immuneACCESS through TCRdb and include only in-frame sequences with V and J called. Some clones fail to appear in such tables; in the studies checked, an unresolved V gene covers under half of the shortfall, and the cause of the remainder is unknown. This sample has just under 150,000 clones in its table, and roughly 10% of those were observed once. Of the sample, under 1.5% is held by the ten largest clones. The source material was naive CD4+ T cells from blood. What the cell subset or site label conveys for this sample: true naive CD4+ T cells. These receptors came from a man younger than 35 in good health.

This clone was recorded a few times. The chain links TRBV7-8 to TRBJ2-3; the match to TRBD2 covers 8 bases. Germline lookup yields CDR1 SGHVS and CDR2 FQNEAQ. Germline trimming cut 5 bases from V and 0 bases from J; bases unmatched to any gene: 4. The CDR3 loop spans 15 amino acids. DNA for the CDR3: TGTGCCAGCAGCGTGAGCGGGGGAAGCACAGATACGCAGTATTTT. Translating gives CASSVSGGSTDTQYF.

The chain combines TRBV5-4 with TRBJ1-6; D uncertain. The V end lost 3 bases, the J end lost 8 bases, and 15 bases lay between the germline ends. CDR1 and CDR2 from the germline V gene are SGHNT and YYREEE (reference sequence). There are 15 residues in the CDR3. DNA of the CDR3: TGTGCCAGCAGCTCCCCCTCTACCGGGGATTCACCCCTCCACTTT. Residues: CASSSPSTGDSPLHF.

This chain uses TRBV28 with TRBJ2-7; the match to TRBD2 covers 9 bases. This CDR3 comprises 16 residues. CDR1 and CDR2 from the germline V gene are MDHEN and SYDVKM. V shed 2 bases, J shed 4 bases, and the junction held 9 bases outside the gene matches. The CDR3 sequence is CASSLVSGGPVYEQYF. As DNA, the CDR3 is TGTGCCAGCAGTTTAGTTAGCGGGGGCCCTGTTTACGAGCAGTACTTC.

This clone was observed a few times. This rearrangement joins TRBV7-9 to TRBJ2-5, with TRBD1 matching over 9 bases. J gave up 2 bases and V 2 bases, and 3 bases lay outside the gene matches. The CDR3 has 15 amino acids. CDR1 is SEHNR, CDR2 FQNEAQ, per germline (reference sequence). In DNA, the CDR3 is TGTGCCAGCAGCTTATACAGGGGGCGGCAAGAGACCCAGTACTTC. As protein: CASSLYRGRQETQYF.

This clone turned up a few times. V and J are TRBV4-1 and TRBJ2-1; tentative D call: TRBD2 (5 bases). The germline V and J ends were trimmed by 0 bases and 16 bases, with 16 bases remaining between them. This CDR3 has 13 amino acids. Germline V gene data show CDR1 as MGHRA and CDR2 as YSYEKL. The CDR3 spells CASSQDQAGRYFF. Written as DNA, the CDR3 is TGCGCCAGCAGCCAAGATCAGGCGGGTCGTTATTTCTTC.

This clone was observed once. The gene calls are TRBV19 and TRBJ2-5, with 10 bases matching TRBD2. The J call may not be correct, given that the DNA end is closer to TRBJ2-7. The CDR3 consists of 15 residues. CDR1 is LNHDA and CDR2 is SQIVND in the germline V gene (reference sequence). The CDR3 loop reads CASSPNSGGVLEQYF. The CDR3 nucleotides read TGTGCCAGTAGTCCTAACAGCGGGGGGGTTCTCGAGCAGTACTTC.

The chain joins TRBV7-3 to TRBJ2-3; the match to TRBD2 covers 9 bases. Germline assignment: CDR1 SGHTA and CDR2 FQGTGA. Unmatched junction bases numbered 3, after V lost 4 bases and J lost 1 base. This CDR3 spans 15 amino acids. The chain's CDR3 is CASSSRGGGTDTQYF. CDR3 DNA sequence: TGTGCCAGCAGCTCCCGCGGGGGGGGCACAGATACGCAGTATTTT. Looking up the rest from reference TRBV7-3 and TRBJ2-3 gives the full variable domain: GAGVSQTPSNKVTEKGKYVELRCDPISGHTALYWYRQSLGQGPEFLIYFQGTGAADDSGLPNDRFFAVRPEGSVSTLKIQRTERGDSAVYLCASSSRGGGTDTQYFGPGTRLTVL.

A remark on this clone: A much more abundant neighbour one base away suggests this may be a read error. Other DNA sequences from this sample encode an identical CDR3 as well. This sequence joins TRBV7-9 and TRBJ2-1, with 9 bases identical to TRBD1. The CDR3 loop spans 15 amino acids. Germline V gives CDR1 SEHNR, CDR2 FQNEAQ (reference sequence). V lost 5 bases, J lost 1 base, and 3 bases stayed unmatched. CDR3 coding DNA: TGTGCCAGCAGCCTGGACAGGGGATCCTACAATGAGCAGTTCTTC. Its protein is CASSLDRGSYNEQFF. The full variable domain, in which reference TRBV7-9 and TRBJ2-1 provide the parts outside the CDR3, is DTGVSQNPRHKITKRGQNVTFRCDPISEHNRLYWYRQTLGQGPEFLTYFQNEAQLEKSRLLSDRFSAERPKGSFSTLEIQRTEQGDSAMYLCASSLDRGSYNEQFFGPGTRLTVL.

This clone was detected only a few times. The chain couples TRBV10-3 to TRBJ1-6; 7 bases agree with TRBD1. With 5 bases clipped from V and 7 bases from J, the junction kept 8 bases outside the gene matches. The V gene's germline CDR1 is ENHRY and CDR2 SYGVKD. The CDR3 extends over 15 amino acids. The CDR3 region has the DNA TGTGCCATCAGTAGAGCCGGGACAGACAATTCACCCCTCCACTTT. Translation: CAISRAGTDNSPLHF.

The J gene is TRBJ2-3, the V gene TRBV25-1, with 8 bases lining up with TRBD1. V lost 4 bases, J lost 9 bases, and 6 bases stayed unmatched. In germline, CDR1 is MGHDK, CDR2 SYGVNS. CDR3 length equals 13 residues. The CDR3 bases are TGTGCCAGCAGTGGGACAGGGAGTACCACGCAGTATTTT. This encodes CASSGTGSTTQYF.

The rearrangement uses TRBV5-5 and TRBJ1-2, with D unresolved. The CDR3 runs to 12 residues. Germline CDR1 reads SGHKS; CDR2 reads YYEKEE (reference sequence). Deletions cut 2 bases from V and 11 bases from J, with 13 bases between. In DNA, the CDR3 is TGTGCCAGCAGCTTATGGCCAGAGAGGTACACCTTC. Residues: CASSLWPERYTF. The full variable domain, in which reference TRBV5-5 and TRBJ1-2 provide the parts outside the CDR3, is DAGVTQSPTHLIKTRGQQVTLRCSPISGHKSVSWYQQVLGQGPQFIFQYYEKEERGRGNFPDRFSARQFPNYSSELNVNALLLGDSALYLCASSLWPERYTFGSGTRLTVV.

This clone was found a few times. The chain joins TRBV7-2 to TRBJ2-3, with TRBD1 matching 10 bases. The germline gives CDR1 SGHTA, CDR2 FQGNSA. The ends lost 4 bases at V and 6 bases at J; junction bases unmatched: 7. The CDR3 loop spans 15 amino acids. The CDR3 DNA sequence: TGTGCCAGCAGCTACGGACAGGGGGGGTGGGATACGCAGTATTTT. The encoded protein is CASSYGQGGWDTQYF.

This clone was observed many times. This chain links TRBV14 with TRBJ2-5; maybe TRBD2 (6 bases). This CDR3 spans 13 amino acids. Germline-derived CDR1 and CDR2 are SGHDN and FVKESK. V was trimmed by 5 bases and J by 2 bases, leaving 9 bases between them. In nucleotides, the CDR3 is TGTGCCAGCAGCAGGAGGGCACAAGAGACCCAGTACTTC. It translates to CASSRRAQETQYF.

This chain links TRBV30 with TRBJ2-1; TRBD2 matches 11 bases. The CDR3 is 18 amino acids. Germline CDR1 reads GTSNPN; CDR2 reads SVGIG (reference sequence). V gave up 3 bases and J gave up 0 bases; unmatched junction bases: 10. In nucleotides, the CDR3 is TGTGCCTGGAGGGATACTTATAGCGGGGGGGCCTCCTACAATGAGCAGTTCTTC. Amino acids: CAWRDTYSGGASYNEQFF.

In its sample, this clone was seen a few times. The V call is TRBV18, the J call TRBJ2-2; 9 bases align to TRBD1. The CDR3 is 15 amino acids. Losses at the gene ends were 5 bases for V and 5 bases for J; bases not matched to a gene: 6. The germline V gene encodes CDR1 KGHSH and CDR2 LQKENI. DNA for the CDR3: TGTGCCAGCTCATCCGGGACAGGGATTACCGGGGAGCTGTTTTTT. This translates into CASSSGTGITGELFF. Looking up the rest from reference TRBV18 and TRBJ2-2 gives the full variable domain: NAGVMQNPRHLVRRRGQEARLRCSPMKGHSHVYWYRQLPEEGLKFMVYLQKENIIDESGMPKERFSAEFPKEGPSILRIQQVVRGDSAAYFCASSSGTGITGELFFGEGSRLTVL.

The V and J genes are TRBV7-2 and TRBJ1-6, with TRBD1 as a possible D gene (5 bases). CDR3 length: 15 amino acids. The V gene's germline CDR1 is SGHTA and CDR2 FQGNSA. V was clipped by 3 bases and J by 6 bases, with 12 bases between them. The CDR3, as DNA: TGTGCCAGCAGCTTTCAGGGTTCTCTTAATTCACCCCTCCACTTT. This encodes CASSFQGSLNSPLHF.

This sequence joins TRBV6-5 and TRBJ2-7, with 7 bases aligning to TRBD1. Germline V gene lookup returns CDR1 MNHEY and CDR2 SVGAGI. V was clipped by 0 bases and J by 2 bases; unmatched bases: 7. This CDR3 contains 16 residues. CDR3 DNA sequence: TGTGCCAGCAGTTACTCGGCGCCGGGACAGACCTACGAGCAGTACTTC. This translates into CASSYSAPGQTYEQYF.

The chain joins TRBV30 to TRBJ2-3; D remains ambiguous. This CDR3 spans 15 amino acids. Trimming removed 0 bases from V and 4 bases from J, with 14 bases in between. Germline V gene data show CDR1 as GTSNPN and CDR2 as SVGIG (reference sequence). The CDR3 protein is CAWSVTTKIADTQYF. CDR3 DNA: TGTGCCTGGAGTGTAACTACAAAAATCGCAGATACGCAGTATTTT.

The rearrangement links TRBV10-1 to TRBJ1-1; tentative D call: TRBD1 (5 bases). The length of the CDR3 is 13 residues. Trimming took 8 bases from V and 0 from J, leaving 10 bases between them. Germline V gene lookup returns CDR1 WNHNN and CDR2 SYGVQD (reference sequence). CDR3 in amino acids: CASSDSLNTEAFF. DNA for the CDR3: TGCGCCAGCTCAGACAGCTTGAACACTGAAGCTTTCTTT.

This clone was recorded a few times. The chain uses TRBV6-1 and TRBJ2-5; possibly TRBD1 for D (5 bases). Looked up from germline, CDR1 is MNHNS and CDR2 is SASEGT. V lost 10 bases, J lost 2 bases, and 14 bases lay in between. This CDR3 spans 13 amino acids. The CDR3 DNA reads as TGTGCCACCGTGTGGGGCAAACAAGAGACCCAGTACTTC. Amino acid sequence: CATVWGKQETQYF.

The chain couples TRBV11-2 to TRBJ2-5; 9 nucleotides agree with TRBD2. The CDR3 spans 16 residues. Germline V gene lookup returns CDR1 SGHAT and CDR2 FQNNGV. Germline trimming cut 0 bases from V and 2 bases from J; bases unmatched to any gene: 4. For the CDR3, the DNA is TGTGCCAGCAGCTTAGATAGCGGGGGCCTACAAGAGACCCAGTACTTC. As protein: CASSLDSGGLQETQYF.

This chain joins TRBV7-2 and TRBJ2-7; D is perhaps TRBD1 (6 bases). CDR1 and CDR2 (germline): SGHTA, FQGNSA. V lost 5 bases and J lost 6, with 11 bases in between. The CDR3 contains 12 residues. The CDR3 here is CASSRTGIEQYF. The CDR3 DNA reads TGTGCCAGCAGCAGAACAGGGATCGAGCAGTACTTC.

This clone occurred a few times. The rearrangement uses TRBV7-9 and TRBJ2-1, with 10 bases identical to TRBD2. With V trimmed by 5 bases and J by 7 bases, 11 bases remained unmatched. Germline loops: CDR1 SEHNR, CDR2 FQNEAQ (reference sequence). This CDR3 contains 16 residues. CDR3 in DNA: TGTGCCAGCAGCAAAGGACTAGCGGACAGGAGGAATGAGCAGTTCTTC. Residues: CASSKGLADRRNEQFF.

The chain uses TRBV7-2 and TRBJ2-7, with 7 bases identical to TRBD1. Germline assignment: CDR1 SGHTA and CDR2 FQGNSA. The CDR3 covers 15 residues. V lost 5 bases, J lost 3 bases, and 10 bases stayed unmatched. The CDR3 here is CASSQSMTGFYEQYF. The DNA for the CDR3 is TGTGCCAGCAGCCAAAGTATGACAGGGTTCTACGAGCAGTACTTC.

This clone showed up just a few times. The chain has TRBV19 and TRBJ1-5; perhaps TRBD1 as D (6 bases). CDR3 length: 14 residues. Germline CDR1 reads LNHDA; CDR2 reads SQIVND (reference sequence). The ends were cut back, 6 bases at V and 7 bases at J, with 16 bases in the middle. CDR3 sequence (DNA): TGTGCCAGTAGGGTACAGGGCTTCAAGCAGCCCCAGCATTTT. Translating gives CASRVQGFKQPQHF.

There are a few counts of this clone. The chain employs TRBV4-3 and TRBJ2-1, with D tentatively TRBD2 (5 bases). The CDR3 is 21 residues long. V was cut by 0 bases and J by 0 bases, with 24 bases left in between. CDR1 is LGHNA, CDR2 YSLEER, per germline. The CDR3, as DNA: TGCGCCAGCAGCCAAGATTTTCCACCCATGGGGTTAGGGAGCTCCTACAATGAGCAGTTCTTC. Protein: CASSQDFPPMGLGSSYNEQFF.

V and J are TRBV9 and TRBJ1-6; TRBD1 aligns across 7 bases. Germline CDR1 and CDR2: SGDLS and YYNGEE. CDR3 length equals 14 residues. The V segment lost 3 bases and the J segment 9 bases; nucleotides outside the gene matches: 6. The CDR3 reads CASSAEGAGSPLHF. CDR3 nucleotides: TGTGCCAGCAGCGCGGAGGGGGCGGGTTCACCCCTCCACTTT.

The chain combines TRBV9 with TRBJ1-6; TRBD1 matches 7 bases. J lost 9 bases, V lost 0 bases, and 12 bases had no gene match. Per germline, CDR1 SGDLS and CDR2 YYNGEE. The CDR3 spans 17 residues. The CDR3 protein is CASSVGPGGFVLSPLHF. CDR3 DNA sequence: TGTGCCAGCAGCGTAGGGCCAGGGGGATTTGTGCTTTCACCCCTCCACTTT. The full variable domain, rest sourced from reference TRBV9 and TRBJ1-6, is DSGVTQTPKHLITATGQRVTLRCSPRSGDLSVYWYQQSLDQGLQFLIQYYNGEERAKGNILERFSAQQFPDLHSELNLSSLELGDSALYFCASSVGPGGFVLSPLHFGNGTRLTVT.

The sample holds a few counts of this clone. The V gene is TRBV10-3, the J gene TRBJ2-3, with 8 bases aligning to TRBD2. The germline CDR1 and CDR2 sequences are ENHRY and SYGVKD. The junction had 5 bases not matched to a gene; V was cut back by 7 bases and J by 2 bases. The CDR3 extends over 14 amino acids. CDR3 in DNA: TGTGCCATCAACGGGGGGGGAACCACAGATACGCAGTATTTT. Its protein is CAINGGGTTDTQYF.

The table lists this clone with many counts. The germline gene is not matched at one end of the junction; a read error may be the cause. The CDR3 sequence: CAWSVRDRRF. In DNA form, the CDR3 reads TGTGCCTGGAGTGTACGGGACAGAAGATTC. The gene calls are TRBV30 and TRBJ2-7, with TRBD1 matching over 7 bases. The CDR3 runs to 10 residues. The germline V gene has CDR1 GTSNPN and CDR2 SVGIG (reference sequence).